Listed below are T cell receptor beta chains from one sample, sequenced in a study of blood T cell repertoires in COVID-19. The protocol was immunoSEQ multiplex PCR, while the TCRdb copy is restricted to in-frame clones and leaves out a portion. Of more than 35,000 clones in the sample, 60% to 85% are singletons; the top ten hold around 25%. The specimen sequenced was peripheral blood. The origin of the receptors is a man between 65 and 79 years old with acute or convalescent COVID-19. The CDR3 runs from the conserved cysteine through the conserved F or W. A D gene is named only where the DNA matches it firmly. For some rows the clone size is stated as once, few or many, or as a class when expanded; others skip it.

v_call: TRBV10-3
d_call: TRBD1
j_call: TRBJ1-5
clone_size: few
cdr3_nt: TGTGCCATCAGTGAATCAGGGGGATCGGAGCCCCAGCATTTT
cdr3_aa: CAISESGGSEPQHF

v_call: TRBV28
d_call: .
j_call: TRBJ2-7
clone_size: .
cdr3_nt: TGTGCCAGCAGCCGATCCAGTGACGGGAGTAGGTACGAGCAGTACTTC
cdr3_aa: CASSRSSDGSRYEQYF

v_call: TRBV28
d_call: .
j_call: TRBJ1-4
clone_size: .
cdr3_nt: TGTGCCAGCAGTTTCGCGGGGACCTCCCAGGGAAAACTGTTTTTT
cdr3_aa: CASSFAGTSQGKLFF

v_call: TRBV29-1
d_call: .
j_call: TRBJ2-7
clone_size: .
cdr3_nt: TGCAGCGTGGGACACAGCTACGAGCAGTACTTC
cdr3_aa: CSVGHSYEQYF

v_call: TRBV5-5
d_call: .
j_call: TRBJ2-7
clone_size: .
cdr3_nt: TGTGCCAGCAGCTTGATGGGCCCTGCCTACGAGCAGTACTTC
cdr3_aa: CASSLMGPAYEQYF

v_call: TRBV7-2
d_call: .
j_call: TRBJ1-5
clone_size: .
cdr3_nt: TGTGCCAGCAGTTGGAGGGATCGGGGACAGCCCCAGCATTTT
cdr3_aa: CASSWRDRGQPQHF

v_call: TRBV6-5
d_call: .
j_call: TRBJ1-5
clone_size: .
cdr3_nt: TGTGCCAGCAGGGGGTGGGGCCATAGCAATCAGCCCCAGCATTTT
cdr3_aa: CASRGWGHSNQPQHF

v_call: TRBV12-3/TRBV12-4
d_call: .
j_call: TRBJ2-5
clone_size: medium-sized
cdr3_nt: TGTGCCAGCAGTTTTTCAGGAGAGACCCAGTACTTC
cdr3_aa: CASSFSGETQYF

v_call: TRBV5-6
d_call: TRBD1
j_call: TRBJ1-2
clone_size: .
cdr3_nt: TGTGCCAGCAGCGGTGGGACAGGGGAACGGTATGGCTACACCTTC
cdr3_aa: CASSGGTGERYGYTF

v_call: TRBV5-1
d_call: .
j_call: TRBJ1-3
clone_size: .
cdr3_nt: TGCGCCAGCAGCTTGGTGGCAACTGGAAACACCATATATTTT
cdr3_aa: CASSLVATGNTIYF

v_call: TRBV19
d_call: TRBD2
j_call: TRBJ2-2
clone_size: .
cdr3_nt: TGTGCCAGTAGTATTAGGCTAGCGGGATCTAACACCGGGGAGCTGTTTTTT
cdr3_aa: CASSIRLAGSNTGELFF

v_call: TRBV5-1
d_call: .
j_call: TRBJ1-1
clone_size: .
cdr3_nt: TGCGCCAGCAGCTTGTTGCAGGGTACTGAAGCTTTCTTT
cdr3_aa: CASSLLQGTEAFF

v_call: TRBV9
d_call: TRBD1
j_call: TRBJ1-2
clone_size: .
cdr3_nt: TGTGCCAGCAGCCCAGGACAGGGAGTAGAAGGCTACACCTTC
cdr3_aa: CASSPGQGVEGYTF

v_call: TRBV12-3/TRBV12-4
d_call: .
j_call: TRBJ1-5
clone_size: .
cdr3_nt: TGTGCCAGCAGTTTAGACGGCGGTCAGCCCCAGCATTTT
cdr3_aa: CASSLDGGQPQHF

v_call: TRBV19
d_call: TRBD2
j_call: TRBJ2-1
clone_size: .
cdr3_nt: TGTGCCAGTAGTATCCTGAGCGGGAGCTCCTACAATGAGCAGTTCTTC
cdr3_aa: CASSILSGSSYNEQFF

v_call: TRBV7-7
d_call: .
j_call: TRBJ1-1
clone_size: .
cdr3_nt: TGTGCTAGCAGCTCAGGCGGACAGAACACTGAAGCTTTCTTT
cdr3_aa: CASSSGGQNTEAFF

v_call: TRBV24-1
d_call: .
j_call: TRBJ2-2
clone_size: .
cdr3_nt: TGTGCCACCAGTGATTTGGGGCTAGCCGAGAACACCGGGGAGCTGTTTTTT
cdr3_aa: CATSDLGLAENTGELFF

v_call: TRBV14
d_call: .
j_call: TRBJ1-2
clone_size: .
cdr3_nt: TGTGCCAGCAGCCCCTGGACCAGGGGCCATGGCTACACCTTC
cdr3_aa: CASSPWTRGHGYTF

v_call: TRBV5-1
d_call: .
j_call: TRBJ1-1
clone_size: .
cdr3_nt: TGCGCCAGCAGCCCACACGACAGGAACACTGAAGCTTTCTTT
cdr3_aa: CASSPHDRNTEAFF

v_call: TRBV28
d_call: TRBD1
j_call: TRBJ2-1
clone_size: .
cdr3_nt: TGTGCCAGCAGATCGACAGGGGTAAATGAGCAGTTCTTC
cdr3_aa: CASRSTGVNEQFF

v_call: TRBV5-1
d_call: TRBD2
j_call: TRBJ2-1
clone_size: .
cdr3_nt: TGCGCCAGCAGCGCGCTAGCGGGAGGCCTTGAAAATGAGCAGTTCTTC
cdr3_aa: CASSALAGGLENEQFF

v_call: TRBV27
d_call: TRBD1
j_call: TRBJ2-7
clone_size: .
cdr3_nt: TGTGCCAGCAGTTTTTATGGGGACAGGGGTAATCCCGAGCAGTACTTC
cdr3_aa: CASSFYGDRGNPEQYF

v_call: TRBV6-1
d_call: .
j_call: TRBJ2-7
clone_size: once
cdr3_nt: TGTGCCAGCAGTGATCTAAGCGTCACCTACGAGCAGTACTTC
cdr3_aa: CASSDLSVTYEQYF

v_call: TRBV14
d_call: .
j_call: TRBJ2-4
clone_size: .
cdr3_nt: TGTGCCAGCAGCCAAGGACAGGTCATTCAGTACTTC
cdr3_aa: CASSQGQVIQYF

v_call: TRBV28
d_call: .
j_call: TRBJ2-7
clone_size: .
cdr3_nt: TGTGCCAGCAGTGTTACCTACGAGCAGTACTTC
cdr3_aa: CASSVTYEQYF

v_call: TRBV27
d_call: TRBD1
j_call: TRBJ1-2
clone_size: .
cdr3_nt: TGTGCCAGCAGTCGCCTGACAGGGAACTATGGCTACACCTTC
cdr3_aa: CASSRLTGNYGYTF

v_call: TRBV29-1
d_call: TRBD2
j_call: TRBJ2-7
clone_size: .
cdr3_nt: TGCAGCGTTGAAATTTTGGACCCGGGGGGGTACTACGAGCAGTACTTC
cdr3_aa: CSVEILDPGGYYEQYF

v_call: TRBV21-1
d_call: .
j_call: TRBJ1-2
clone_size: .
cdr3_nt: TGTGCCAGCAGCAAAAGAGCTAACTATGGCTACACCTTC
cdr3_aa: CASSKRANYGYTF

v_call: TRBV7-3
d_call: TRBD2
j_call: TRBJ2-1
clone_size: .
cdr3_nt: TGTGCCAGCAGCTCGACTAGCGAGGCTGAGCAGTTCTTC
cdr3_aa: CASSSTSEAEQFF

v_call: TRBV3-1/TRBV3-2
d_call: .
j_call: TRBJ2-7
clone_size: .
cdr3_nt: TGTGCCAGCAGCCCTTCCATGGCAGGGCCCTACGAGCAGTACTTC
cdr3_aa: CASSPSMAGPYEQYF

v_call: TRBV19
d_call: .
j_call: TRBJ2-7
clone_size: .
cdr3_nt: TGTGCCAGTAGTAACCCCGGGAGAAATGGCGAGCAGTACTTC
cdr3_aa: CASSNPGRNGEQYF

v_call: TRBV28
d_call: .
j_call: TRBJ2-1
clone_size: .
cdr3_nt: TGTGCCAGCAGTTTAGGGGGCACCGGCGCCTACAATGAGCAGTTCTTC
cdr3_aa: CASSLGGTGAYNEQFF